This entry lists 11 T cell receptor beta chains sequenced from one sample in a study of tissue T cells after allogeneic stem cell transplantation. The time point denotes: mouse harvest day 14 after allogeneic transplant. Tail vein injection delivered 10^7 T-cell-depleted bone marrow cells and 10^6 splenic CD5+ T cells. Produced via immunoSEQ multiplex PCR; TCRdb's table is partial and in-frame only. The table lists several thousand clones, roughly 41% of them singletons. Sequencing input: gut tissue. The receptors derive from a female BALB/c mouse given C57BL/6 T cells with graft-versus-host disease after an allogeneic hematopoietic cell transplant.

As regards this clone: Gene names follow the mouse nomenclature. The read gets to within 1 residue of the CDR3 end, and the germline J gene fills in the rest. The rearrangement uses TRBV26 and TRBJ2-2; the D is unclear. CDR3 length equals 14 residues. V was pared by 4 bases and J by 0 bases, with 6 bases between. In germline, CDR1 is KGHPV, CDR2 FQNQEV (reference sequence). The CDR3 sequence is CASSPTTNTGQLYF. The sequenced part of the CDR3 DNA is TGTGCCAGCAGTCCGACAACAAACACCGGGCAGCTCTAC.

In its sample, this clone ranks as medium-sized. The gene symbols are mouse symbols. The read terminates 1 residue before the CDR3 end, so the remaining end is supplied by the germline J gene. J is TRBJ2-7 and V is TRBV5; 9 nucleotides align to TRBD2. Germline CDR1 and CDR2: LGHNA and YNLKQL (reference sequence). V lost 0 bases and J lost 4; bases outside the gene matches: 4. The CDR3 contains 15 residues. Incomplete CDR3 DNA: TGTGCCAGCAGCCAAGAGATGGGGGGGCCATATGAACAGTAC. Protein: CASSQEMGGPYEQY. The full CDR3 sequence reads CASSQEMGGPYEQYF.

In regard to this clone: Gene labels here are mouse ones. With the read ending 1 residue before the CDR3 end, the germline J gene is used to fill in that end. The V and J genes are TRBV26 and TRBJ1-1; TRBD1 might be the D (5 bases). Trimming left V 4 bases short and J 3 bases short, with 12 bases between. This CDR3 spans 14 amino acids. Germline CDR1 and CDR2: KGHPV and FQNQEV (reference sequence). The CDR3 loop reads CASSPQGGDTEVFF. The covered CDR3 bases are TGTGCCAGCAGTCCGCAGGGAGGGGACACAGAAGTCTTC.

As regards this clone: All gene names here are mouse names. CDR3 DNA, as far as it was read: TGTGCCAGCTCTCTACTGGGGAACTATGCTGAGCAGTTC. This translates into CASSLLGNYAEQF. The CDR3 as a whole reads CASSLLGNYAEQFF. The chain combines TRBV12-1 with TRBJ2-1; 7 bases fit TRBD2. The CDR3 end lies 1 residue beyond the end of the read and is filled in from the germline J gene. Germline lookup yields CDR1 SGHSN and CDR2 HYEKVE. With V trimmed by 1 base and J by 1 base, 0 bases remained unmatched. This CDR3 contains 14 residues.

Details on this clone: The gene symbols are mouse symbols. The CDR3 DNA, read in part, is TGTGCCAGCAGTCCGGGGGTCTACTATGCTGAGCAGTTC. Translating gives CASSPGVYYAEQF. The entire CDR3 sequence reads CASSPGVYYAEQFF. The chain recombines TRBV26 with TRBJ2-1; possibly TRBD1 or TRBD2 for D (5 bases each). The read terminates 1 residue ahead of where the CDR3 ends, so the germline J gene completes it. The germline V gene has CDR1 KGHPV and CDR2 FQNQEV (reference sequence). Trimming left V 4 bases short and J 2 bases short, with 9 bases between. CDR3 length equals 14 residues.

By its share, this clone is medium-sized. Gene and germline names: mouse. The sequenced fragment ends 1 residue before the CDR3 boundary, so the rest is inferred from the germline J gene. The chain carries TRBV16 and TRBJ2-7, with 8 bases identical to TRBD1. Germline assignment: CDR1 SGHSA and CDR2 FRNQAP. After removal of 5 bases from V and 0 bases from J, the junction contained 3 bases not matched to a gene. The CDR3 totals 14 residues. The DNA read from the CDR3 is TGTGCAAGCAGCAGACAGGGGAGCTCCTATGAACAGTAC. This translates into CASSRQGSSYEQY. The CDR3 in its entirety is CASSRQGSSYEQYF.

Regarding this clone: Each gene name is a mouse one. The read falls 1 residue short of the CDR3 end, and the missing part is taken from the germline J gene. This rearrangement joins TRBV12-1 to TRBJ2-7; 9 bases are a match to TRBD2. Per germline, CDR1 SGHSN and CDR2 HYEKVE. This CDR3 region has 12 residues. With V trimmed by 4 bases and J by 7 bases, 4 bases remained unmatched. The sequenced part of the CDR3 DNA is TGTGCCAGCTCCCCCGGGACTGGGGAACAGTAC. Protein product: CASSPGTGEQY. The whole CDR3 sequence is CASSPGTGEQYF.

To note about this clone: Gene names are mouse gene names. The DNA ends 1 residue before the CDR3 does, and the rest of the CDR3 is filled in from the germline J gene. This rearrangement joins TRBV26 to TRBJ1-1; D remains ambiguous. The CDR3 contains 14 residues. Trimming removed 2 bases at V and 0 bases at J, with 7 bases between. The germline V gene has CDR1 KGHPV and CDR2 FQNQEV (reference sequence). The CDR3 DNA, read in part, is TGTGCCAGCAGTCTGCACAATCCAAACACAGAAGTCTTC. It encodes CASSLHNPNTEVF. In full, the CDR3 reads CASSLHNPNTEVFF.

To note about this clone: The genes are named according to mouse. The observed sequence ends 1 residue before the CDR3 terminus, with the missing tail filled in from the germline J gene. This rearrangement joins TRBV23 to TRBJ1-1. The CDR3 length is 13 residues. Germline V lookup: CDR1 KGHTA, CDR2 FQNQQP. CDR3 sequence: CSSSQSIGAGVFF. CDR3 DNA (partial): TGCTCCAGCAGTCAATCGATTGGGGCCGGAGTCTTC.

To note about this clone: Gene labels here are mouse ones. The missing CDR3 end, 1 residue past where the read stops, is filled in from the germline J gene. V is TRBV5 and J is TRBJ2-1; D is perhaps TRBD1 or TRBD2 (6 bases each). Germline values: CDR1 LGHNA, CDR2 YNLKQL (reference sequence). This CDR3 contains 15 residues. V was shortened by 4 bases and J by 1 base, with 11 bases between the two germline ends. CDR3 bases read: TGTGCCAGCAGCCCAGGCGGGGGCAACTATGCTGAGCAGTTC. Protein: CASSPGGGNYAEQF. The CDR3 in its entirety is CASSPGGGNYAEQFF.

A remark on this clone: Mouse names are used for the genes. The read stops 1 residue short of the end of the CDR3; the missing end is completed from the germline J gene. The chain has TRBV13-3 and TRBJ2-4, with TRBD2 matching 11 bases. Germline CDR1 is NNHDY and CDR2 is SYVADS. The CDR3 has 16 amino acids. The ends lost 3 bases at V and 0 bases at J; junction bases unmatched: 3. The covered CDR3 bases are TGTGCCAGCAGTGCCGGGACTGGGGGTAGTCAAAACACCTTGTAC. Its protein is CASSAGTGGSQNTLY. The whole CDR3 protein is CASSAGTGGSQNTLYF.